What follows describes a single TCR beta chain. The sample comes from a study of blood T cell repertoires in COVID-19. Study details: Whether acute or convalescent, the COVID-19 samples came from the United States, Italy and Spain. T cells, B-cell-depleted T cells, or PBMCs supplied cDNA or gDNA.

Authors' processing steps: Nucleated cell number was recorded as an estimate derived from reference gene primer amplification. Measured with immunoSEQ multiplex PCR; TCRdb has only the in-frame clones, and not every one. The DNA gave D and trimming, while V, J and clone size come from that table. The sample holds around 63,000 clones, roughly 80% seen once. With 0 bases removed from V and 2 bases from J, the gap between germline ends came to 9 bases. The CDR3 loop spans 15 amino acids. Germline V lookup: CDR1 SGHAT, CDR2 FQDESV (reference sequence). The V and J genes are TRBV11-1 and TRBJ2-3; TRBD2 might be the D (5 bases). The TCR comes from a woman aged 70 to 79 with acute or convalescent COVID-19. Sequenced material: peripheral blood. CDR3 DNA: TGTGCCAGCAGCTTAGCGGCCGGGGTCACAGATACGCAGTATTTT. It translates to CASSLAAGVTDTQYF.